The 14 T cell receptor beta chains listed next were all sequenced from one sample in a study of beta chain features in type 1 diabetes listed by TCRdb under 2018. Library preparation was by the immunoSEQ multiplex PCR assay. The entire amount of isolated RNA was reverse transcribed using the High Capacity cDNA Reverse Transcription Kit, so the sequenced TCRB transcripts were expressed ones. The table was pulled from immuneACCESS by TCRdb, which kept in-frame rearrangements only. Such tables lose some clones; where checked, under half of the loss comes from unresolved V genes, and the rest has no known cause. The sample yields hundreds of thousands of clones; 11% to 15% were counted once. 0.035% to 0.045% of the sample comes from the top ten. These receptors lack a known antigen. What the research found in general, with its limitations: In all four CD4+ subsets, TCRB CDR3 length was moderately but significantly shorter in type 1 diabetes patients.

The sequencing input was naive CD4+ T cells from blood. The cell subset or site tag for this specimen amounts to: true naive CD4+ T cells. The origin of the receptors is a young man with type 1 diabetes.

The chain employs TRBV5-4 and TRBJ2-2; 7 bases match TRBD2. Germline CDR1 is SGHNT and CDR2 is YYREEE (reference sequence). The CDR3 totals 15 residues. The V segment lost 3 bases and the J segment 0 bases; nucleotides outside the gene matches: 2. The CDR3 DNA sequence: TGTGCCAGCAGCTCCGGACTAGCGAACACCGGGGAGCTGTTTTTT. Encoded protein: CASSSGLANTGELFF.

The rearrangement joins TRBV14 to TRBJ2-3; 7 bases are shared with TRBD2. Losses at the gene ends were 6 bases for V and 2 bases for J; bases not matched to a gene: 11. CDR1 and CDR2 from the germline V gene are SGHDN and FVKESK. The CDR3 has 16 amino acids. The CDR3 loop reads CASSFQAGLHTDTQYF. DNA of the CDR3: TGTGCCAGCAGTTTCCAAGCGGGATTACACACAGATACGCAGTATTTT.

This clone showed up just a few times. The chain employs TRBV7-6 and TRBJ2-6; D is uncertain. V shed 5 bases and J shed 11 bases, with 4 bases lying between them. Germline V lookup: CDR1 SGHVS, CDR2 FNYEAQ. The CDR3 is made up of 10 amino acids. This CDR3 is CASSMDVLTF. The CDR3 DNA reads TGTGCCAGCAGCATGGACGTCCTGACTTTC.

This clone was picked up a small number of times. The chain uses TRBV6-4 and TRBJ1-6; no firm D call. This CDR3 has 13 amino acids. Trimming removed 5 bases at V and 4 bases at J, with 6 bases between. Looked up from germline, CDR1 is MRHNA and CDR2 is SNTAGT. CDR3 loop: CASSIQYNSPLHF. In DNA, the CDR3 is TGTGCCAGCAGTATACAGTATAATTCACCCCTCCACTTT.

V gene TRBV4-1 combines with J gene TRBJ2-3; 8 bases are a match to TRBD2. Germline assignment: CDR1 MGHRA and CDR2 YSYEKL. The CDR3 totals 16 residues. Unmatched junction bases numbered 8, after V lost 0 bases and J lost 6 bases. DNA for the CDR3: TGCGCCAGCAGCCAAGATAGCCGGGCTAGCGGGGATACGCAGTATTTT. Amino acid sequence: CASSQDSRASGDTQYF.

This clone was detected a few times. This sequence joins TRBV6-5 and TRBJ2-3; the D gene is possibly TRBD2 (6 bases). The V and J ends lost 0 bases and 6 bases respectively, with 13 bases between them. Germline V gives CDR1 MNHEY, CDR2 SVGAGI. There are 15 residues in the CDR3. The CDR3 DNA follows: TGTGCCAGCAGTTACTCAGGCGGGATGGGGGATACGCAGTATTTT. It translates to CASSYSGGMGDTQYF.

This clone came up a few times. This chain connects TRBV7-9 to TRBJ2-1, with 8 bases identical to TRBD1. The CDR3 sequence is 18 residues long. Germline V CDR1 and CDR2: SEHNR, FQNEAQ (reference sequence). After removal of 3 bases from V and 3 bases from J, the junction contained 13 bases not matched to a gene. The CDR3 DNA follows: TGTGCCAGCAGCTTCTTGGGTATAGGGACAGGCCTCTACAATGAGCAGTTCTTC. Translating gives CASSFLGIGTGLYNEQFF.

This clone was recorded a few times. The V gene is TRBV28, the J gene TRBJ2-2; D uncertain. Per the germline V gene, CDR1 is MDHEN and CDR2 is SYDVKM. Trimming removed 4 bases at V and 0 bases at J, with 9 bases between. The CDR3 has 15 amino acids. DNA for the CDR3: TGTGCCAGCAGTTCTTTTCCCGCGAACACCGGGGAGCTGTTTTTT. It specifies CASSSFPANTGELFF.

V usage is TRBV2 and J usage is TRBJ2-5; no firm D call. This CDR3 region has 13 residues. Trimming took off 1 base at V and 5 bases at J, with 8 bases between the two ends. Germline-derived CDR1 and CDR2 are SNHLY and FYNNEI. In DNA form, the CDR3 reads TGTGCCAGCAGTGAAGTTGTCCGTGAGACCCAGTACTTC. It translates to CASSEVVRETQYF.

This clone was observed a handful of times. The genes are TRBV2 and TRBJ1-6; no reliable D call. With 7 bases removed from V and 8 bases from J, the gap between germline ends came to 15 bases. The CDR3 loop spans 14 amino acids. The V gene's germline CDR1 is SNHLY and CDR2 FYNNEI. The CDR3 loop reads CASTPGPSHSPLHF. CDR3 DNA: TGTGCCAGCACTCCGGGTCCTTCCCATTCACCCCTCCACTTT.

The chain is built from TRBV9 and TRBJ2-1; 7 bases agree with TRBD2. The CDR3 extends over 13 amino acids. Trimming removed 6 bases from V and 9 bases from J; junction bases left unmatched: 9. CDR1 and CDR2 (germline): SGDLS, YYNGEE. DNA of the CDR3: TGTGCCAGCACCAACCCGGGAGGTTCTGAGCAGTTCTTC. As protein: CASTNPGGSEQFF. The whole variable domain, remainder taken from reference TRBV9 and TRBJ2-1, is DSGVTQTPKHLITATGQRVTLRCSPRSGDLSVYWYQQSLDQGLQFLIQYYNGEERAKGNILERFSAQQFPDLHSELNLSSLELGDSALYFCASTNPGGSEQFFGPGTRLTVL.

This clone turned up a few times. The rearrangement joins TRBV18 to TRBJ2-7; D is unresolved. The V gene's germline CDR1 is KGHSH and CDR2 LQKENI. V was trimmed by 1 base and J by 5 bases, leaving 9 bases between them. The CDR3 has 13 amino acids. This chain's CDR3 is CASSPQRRNEQYF. CDR3 sequence (DNA): TGTGCCAGCTCACCACAGCGACGGAACGAGCAGTACTTC.

The chain joins TRBV28 to TRBJ1-2; D remains ambiguous. V lost 2 bases, J lost 5 bases, and 12 bases lay in between. Looked up from germline, CDR1 is MDHEN and CDR2 is SYDVKM. The CDR3 spans 14 residues. CDR3 residues: CASSLEPRGYGYTF. The CDR3 bases are TGTGCCAGCAGTTTAGAGCCGCGAGGGTATGGCTACACCTTC.

On this clone: Within the sample, other DNA sequences also encode this same CDR3. This chain connects TRBV9 to TRBJ2-1, with unresolved D. The CDR3 has 16 residues. V lost 0 bases, J lost 0 bases, and 10 bases lay in between. Looked up from germline, CDR1 is SGDLS and CDR2 is YYNGEE. The CDR3 coding sequence is TGTGCCAGCAGCGTAGACCCGGGCAGCTCCTACAATGAGCAGTTCTTC. Encoded protein: CASSVDPGSSYNEQFF.